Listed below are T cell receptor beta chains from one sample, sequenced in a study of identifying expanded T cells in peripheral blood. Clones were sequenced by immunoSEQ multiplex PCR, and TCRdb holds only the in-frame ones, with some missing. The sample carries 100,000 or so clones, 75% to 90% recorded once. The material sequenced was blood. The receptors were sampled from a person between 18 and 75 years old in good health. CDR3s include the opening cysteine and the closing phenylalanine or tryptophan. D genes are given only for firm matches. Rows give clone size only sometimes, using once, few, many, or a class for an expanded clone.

TGTGCCTGGAGTGAGACAGGGGGTGCGAACACTGAAGCTTTCTTT | CAWSETGGANTEAFF | TRBV30 | NA | TRBJ1-1 | TRBD1
TGCGCCAGCAAAACAGGGGTCTCAAGCAATCAGCCCCAGCATTTT | CASKTGVSSNQPQHF | TRBV5-1 | once | TRBJ1-5 | TRBD1
TGCGCCAGCAGTCAATCGACCGGGACAGGATTCGACTACGAGCAGTACTTC | CASSQSTGTGFDYEQYF | TRBV23-1 | NA | TRBJ2-7 | TRBD1
TGTGCCAGCAGCTTAGTTCTCCTCGGGAAGCAGTTCTTC | CASSLVLLGKQFF | TRBV11-3 | NA | TRBJ2-1 | NA
TGTGCCAGCAGTTTGGTCAGCAGGGGCCCCACTGAAGCTTTCTTT | CASSLVSRGPTEAFF | TRBV6-5 | NA | TRBJ1-1 | NA
TGTGCCAGCAGCTCCACAGCGGGCGGTTACAATGAGCAGTTCTTC | CASSSTAGGYNEQFF | TRBV11-2 | NA | TRBJ2-1 | NA
TGTGCCAGCTCACTGACCGCGACTAGAAGCGATGAGCAGTTCTTC | CASSLTATRSDEQFF | TRBV18 | once | TRBJ2-1 | NA
TGTGCCAGTAGTATAGATGGGAAGGGAAGATATAGCAATCAGCCCCAGCATTTT | CASSIDGKGRYSNQPQHF | TRBV19 | NA | TRBJ1-5 | NA
TGCGCCAGCAGCCAAGGAGGCCCCCAGGGTGAAAAACTGTTTTTT | CASSQGGPQGEKLFF | TRBV4-1 | NA | TRBJ1-4 | NA
TGTGCCAGCAGCTTCCAGACTAGCGGGGTTTCAGATACGCAGTATTTT | CASSFQTSGVSDTQYF | TRBV7-9 | NA | TRBJ2-3 | TRBD2
TGTGCCAGCCACCACCGGGACAGGGGGCAAGAGGATGAAAAACTGTTTTTT | CASHHRDRGQEDEKLFF | TRBV21-1 | NA | TRBJ1-4 | NA
TGTGCCTGGAAAGTAGGGACTGACGTCCTGACTTTC | CAWKVGTDVLTF | TRBV30 | NA | TRBJ2-6 | NA
TGTGCCACCAGCAGAGTCCCCGGGACCGGGGCCAACGTCCTGACTTTC | CATSRVPGTGANVLTF | TRBV15 | NA | TRBJ2-6 | NA
TGTGCCAGCAGCTTAGCGCTTGGTAACACTGAAGCTTTCTTT | CASSLALGNTEAFF | TRBV7-2 | NA | TRBJ1-1 | NA
TGTGCCAGCAGTTCCCCTCCGGGACAGGGGGTCTACGAGCAGTACTTC | CASSSPPGQGVYEQYF | TRBV27 | NA | TRBJ2-7 | TRBD1
TGTGCCAGCAGCTCCCCGGGGGGGCGCTCCTATGGCTACACCTTC | CASSSPGGRSYGYTF | TRBV7-2 | NA | TRBJ1-2 | NA
TGTGCCAGCAGGCGCCCGGGACAACCGACCTACGAGCAGTACTTC | CASRRPGQPTYEQYF | TRBV5-4 | NA | TRBJ2-7 | NA
TGTGCCAGCAGCTCAAGCCCCCTAGCCAAAAACATTCAGTACTTC | CASSSSPLAKNIQYF | TRBV7-9 | NA | TRBJ2-4 | NA
TGTGCCAGCAGTGAAAGGGTTAGCGGGGGACTCGCGAACACCGGGGAGCTGTTTTTT | CASSERVSGGLANTGELFF | TRBV6-1 | NA | TRBJ2-2 | TRBD2
TGTGCCAGCAGCGTAGTGTCGAACACTGAAGCTTTCTTT | CASSVVSNTEAFF | TRBV9 | NA | TRBJ1-1 | NA
TGTGCCAGCAGCTACAGGGGACAGCAGACCCAGTACTTC | CASSYRGQQTQYF | TRBV7-2 | NA | TRBJ2-5 | TRBD1
TGCGCCAGCGTGATTCCTAATTCAGATACGCAGTATTTT | CASVIPNSDTQYF | TRBV10-2 | NA | TRBJ2-3 | NA
TGTGCCAGTAGTAAAGCGCCGACAGGGCGAGGCAATCAGCCCCAGCATTTT | CASSKAPTGRGNQPQHF | TRBV19 | NA | TRBJ1-5 | TRBD1